This T cell receptor (beta chain) emerged from a study of shared clonotypes between healthy human individuals. As originally analysed: Junction-only sequences produced by ImmunoSEQ had no quality scores, so filtering differed. This table comes from immunoSEQ multiplex PCR, and its TCRdb copy is limited to in-frame clones, with some not included. V and J calls plus clone size are reproduced from that table; the DNA served to infer D and trimming. The sample comprises millions of clones, 85% to 95% of which are singletons, and 0.1% to 0.15% rests with the top ten. From germline, CDR1 is ENHRY and CDR2 SYGVKD. This CDR3 is 13 amino acids long. The V gene lost 6 bases and the J gene lost 6 bases, with 12 bases spanning the gap.

The specimen was naive CD4+ T cells sorted from blood. As to subset: CD45RA+ positively selected. The chain joins TRBV10-3 to TRBJ2-1, with D perhaps matching TRBD1 or TRBD2 (6 bases each). The receptor comes from a man in his late teens or twenties in good health. The CDR3, as DNA: TGTGCCATCAGACAAGGAGGGGGCAATGAGCAGTTCTTC. Its protein is CAIRQGGGNEQFF.